Sequencing of this T cell receptor (beta chain) was carried out in a study of CXCR3-negative and CXCR3-positive naive CD8 T cells. In terms of frequency, this clonotype is medium-sized. Germline V lookup: CDR1 MNHEY, CDR2 SVGEGT. This CDR3 is built from 14 residues. UMI-labeled 5' RACE TRB cDNA libraries were prepared from the cells. TCRdb re-called the 5' RACE reads and gives one entry per CDR3 protein, without DNA. The sample data list 6,000 to 8,500 distinct CDR3 sequences. The V and J genes are TRBV6-2 or TRBV6-3 and TRBJ2-5; TCRdb lists TRBD1, though no DNA is available to test this call. The source material was naive CXCR3- CD8+ T cells from blood. The subset is: CD45RO-CCR7+CD27+CD95- naive CD8+ T cells lacking CXCR3 (TNR3-). This TCR was sampled from a human donor in good health. Some clones in this sample may be carry-over from other donors' samples. The CDR3 spells CASSHVGGGETQYF.